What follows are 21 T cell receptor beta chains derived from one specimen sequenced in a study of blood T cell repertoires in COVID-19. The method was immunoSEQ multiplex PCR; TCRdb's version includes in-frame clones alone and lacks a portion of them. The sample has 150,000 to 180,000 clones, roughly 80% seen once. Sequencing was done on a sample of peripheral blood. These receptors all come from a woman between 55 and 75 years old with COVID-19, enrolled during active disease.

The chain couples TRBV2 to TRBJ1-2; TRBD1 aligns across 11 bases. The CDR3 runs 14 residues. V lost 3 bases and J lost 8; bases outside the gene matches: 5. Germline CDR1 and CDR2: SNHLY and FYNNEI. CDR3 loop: CASSDGGQGGGYTF. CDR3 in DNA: TGTGCCAGCAGTGACGGGGGACAGGGGGGCGGCTACACCTTC.

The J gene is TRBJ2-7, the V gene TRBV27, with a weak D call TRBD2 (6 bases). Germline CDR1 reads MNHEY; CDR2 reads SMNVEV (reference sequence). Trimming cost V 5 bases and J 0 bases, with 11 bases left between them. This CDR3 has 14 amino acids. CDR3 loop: CASSLQEGSYEQYF. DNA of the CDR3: TGTGCCAGCAGTCTTCAGGAGGGCTCCTACGAGCAGTACTTC.

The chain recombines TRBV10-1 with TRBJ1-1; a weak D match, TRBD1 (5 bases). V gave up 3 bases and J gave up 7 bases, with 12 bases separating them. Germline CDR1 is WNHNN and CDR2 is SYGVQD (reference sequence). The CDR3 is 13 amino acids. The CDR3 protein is CASSDSWGGEAFF. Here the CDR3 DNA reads TGCGCCAGCAGTGATTCCTGGGGGGGTGAAGCTTTCTTT.

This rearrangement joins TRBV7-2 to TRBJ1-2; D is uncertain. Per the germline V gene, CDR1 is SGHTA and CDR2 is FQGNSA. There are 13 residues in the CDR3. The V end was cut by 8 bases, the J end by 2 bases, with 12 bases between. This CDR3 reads CASGRGTNYGYTF. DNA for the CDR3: TGTGCCAGCGGTCGGGGTACAAACTATGGCTACACCTTC. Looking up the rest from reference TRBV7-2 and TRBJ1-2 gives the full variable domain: GAGVSQSPSNKVTEKGKDVELRCDPISGHTALYWYRQSLGQGLEFLIYFQGNSAPDKSGLPSDRFSAERTGGSVSTLTIQRTQQEDSAVYLCASGRGTNYGYTFGSGTRLTVV.

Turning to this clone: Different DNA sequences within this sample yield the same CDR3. CDR3 amino acids: CASSDSTGGNTEAFF. The DNA for the CDR3 is TGTGCCAGCAGTGACTCGACCGGAGGGAACACTGAAGCTTTCTTT. The chain joins TRBV6-4 to TRBJ1-1; D is undetermined. The CDR3 totals 15 residues. Between the trimmed V and J ends, which lost 0 bases and 1 base, there was a span of 9 bases. Germline V gene sequence: CDR1 MRHNA, CDR2 SNTAGT.

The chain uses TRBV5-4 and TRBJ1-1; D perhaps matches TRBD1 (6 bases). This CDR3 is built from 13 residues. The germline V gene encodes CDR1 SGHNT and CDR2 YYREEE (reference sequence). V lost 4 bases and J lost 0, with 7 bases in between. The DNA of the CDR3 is TGTGCCAGCAGCACAGGGTTGAACACTGAAGCTTTCTTT. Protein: CASSTGLNTEAFF.

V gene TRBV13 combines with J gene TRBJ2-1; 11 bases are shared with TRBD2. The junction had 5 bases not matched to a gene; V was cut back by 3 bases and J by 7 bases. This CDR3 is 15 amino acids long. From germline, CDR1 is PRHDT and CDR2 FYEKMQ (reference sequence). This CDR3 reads CASSFRSGGANEQFF. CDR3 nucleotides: TGTGCCAGCAGCTTTCGTAGCGGGGGGGCTAATGAGCAGTTCTTC. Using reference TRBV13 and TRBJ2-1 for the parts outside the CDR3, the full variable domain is AAGVIQSPRHLIKEKRETATLKCYPIPRHDTVYWYQQGPGQDPQFLISFYEKMQSDKGSIPDRFSAQQFSDYHSELNMSSLELGDSALYFCASSFRSGGANEQFFGPGTRLTVL.

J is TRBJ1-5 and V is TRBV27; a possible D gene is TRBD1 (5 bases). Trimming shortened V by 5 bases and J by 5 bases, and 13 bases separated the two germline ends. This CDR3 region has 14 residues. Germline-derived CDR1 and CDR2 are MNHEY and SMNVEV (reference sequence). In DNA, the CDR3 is TGTGCCAGCAGTGTCGGGGGGGGTTATCAGCCCCAGCATTTT. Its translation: CASSVGGGYQPQHF.

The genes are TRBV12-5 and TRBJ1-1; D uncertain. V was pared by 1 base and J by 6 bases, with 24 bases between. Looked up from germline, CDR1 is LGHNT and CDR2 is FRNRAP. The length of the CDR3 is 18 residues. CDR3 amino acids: CASGLARSPNWEEAEAFF. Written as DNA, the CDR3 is TGTGCTAGTGGTTTGGCAAGGTCACCGAATTGGGAGGAGGCTGAAGCTTTCTTT.

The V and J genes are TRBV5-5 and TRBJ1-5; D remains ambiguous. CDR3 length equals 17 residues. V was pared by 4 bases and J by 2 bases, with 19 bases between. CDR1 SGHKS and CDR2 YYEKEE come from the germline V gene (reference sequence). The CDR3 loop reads CASSGERFYSRNQPQHF. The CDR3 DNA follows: TGTGCCAGCAGCGGGGAGCGGTTCTATAGTCGCAATCAGCCCCAGCATTTT.

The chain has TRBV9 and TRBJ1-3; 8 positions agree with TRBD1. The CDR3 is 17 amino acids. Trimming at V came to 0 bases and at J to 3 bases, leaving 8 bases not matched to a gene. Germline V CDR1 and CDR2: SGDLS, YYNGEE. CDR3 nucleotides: TGTGCCAGCAGCGTAGCTACTTCCGGGACAGGTGGAAACACCATATATTTT. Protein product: CASSVATSGTGGNTIYF.

CDR3 nucleotide sequence: TGTGCCAGCAGCCCCCAGGGAGGGACAGGGGGCATCAATTCACCCCTCCACTTT. Amino acids: CASSPQGGTGGINSPLHF. The chain is built from TRBV3-1 (or the pseudogene TRBV3-2) and TRBJ1-6, with 12 bases matching TRBD1. The CDR3 length is 18 residues. Germline CDR1 LGHDT, CDR2 YNNKEL (reference sequence). V lost 4 bases to trimming and J lost 7 bases; unmatched junction nucleotides: 11.

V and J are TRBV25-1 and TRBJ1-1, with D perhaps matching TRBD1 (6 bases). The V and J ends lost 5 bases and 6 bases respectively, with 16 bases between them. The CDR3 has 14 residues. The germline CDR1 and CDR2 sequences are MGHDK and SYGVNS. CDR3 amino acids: CASSRLTGFAEAFF. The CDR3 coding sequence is TGTGCCAGCAGTCGATTAACAGGGTTCGCTGAAGCTTTCTTT. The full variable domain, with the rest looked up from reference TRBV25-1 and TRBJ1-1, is EADIYQTPRYLVIGTGKKITLECSQTMGHDKMYWYQQDPGMELHLIHYSYGVNSTEKGDLSSESTVSRIRTEHFPLTLESARPSHTSQYLCASSRLTGFAEAFFGQGTRLTVV.

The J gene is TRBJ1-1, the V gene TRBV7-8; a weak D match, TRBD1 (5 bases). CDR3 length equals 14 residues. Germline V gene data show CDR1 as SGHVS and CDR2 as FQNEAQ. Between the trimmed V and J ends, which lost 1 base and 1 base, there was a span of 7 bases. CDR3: CASSLVGGNTEAFF. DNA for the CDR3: TGTGCCAGCAGCTTAGTCGGGGGGAACACTGAAGCTTTCTTT.

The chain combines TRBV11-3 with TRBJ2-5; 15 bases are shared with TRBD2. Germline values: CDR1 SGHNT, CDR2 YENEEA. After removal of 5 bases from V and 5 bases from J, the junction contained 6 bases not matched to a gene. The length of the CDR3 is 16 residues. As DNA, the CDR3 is TGTGCCAGCAGCCCCGGGACTAGCGGGGGGTTGGAGACCCAGTACTTC. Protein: CASSPGTSGGLETQYF.

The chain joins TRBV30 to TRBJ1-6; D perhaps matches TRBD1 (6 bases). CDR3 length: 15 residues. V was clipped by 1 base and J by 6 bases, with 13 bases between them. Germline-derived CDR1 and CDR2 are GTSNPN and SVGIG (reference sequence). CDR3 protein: CAWSGYTGSNSPLHF. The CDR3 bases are TGTGCCTGGAGTGGATATACAGGGAGTAATTCACCCCTCCACTTT. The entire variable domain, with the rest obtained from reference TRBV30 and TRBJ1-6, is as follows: SQTIHQWPATLVQPVGSPLSLECTVEGTSNPNLYWYRQAAGRGLQLLFYSVGIGQISSEVPQNLSASRPQDRQFILSSKKLLLSDSGFYLCAWSGYTGSNSPLHFGNGTRLTVT.

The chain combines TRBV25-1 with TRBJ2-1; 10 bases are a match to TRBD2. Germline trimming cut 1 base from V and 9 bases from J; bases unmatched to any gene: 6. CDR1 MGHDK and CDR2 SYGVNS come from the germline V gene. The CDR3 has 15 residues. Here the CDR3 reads CASSELSGGASEQFF. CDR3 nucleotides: TGTGCCAGCAGTGAATTGAGCGGGGGGGCGAGTGAGCAGTTCTTC.

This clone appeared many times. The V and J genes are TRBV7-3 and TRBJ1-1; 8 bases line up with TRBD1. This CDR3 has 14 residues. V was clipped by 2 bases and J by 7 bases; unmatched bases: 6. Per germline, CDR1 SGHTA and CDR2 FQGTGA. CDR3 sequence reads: CASSLSGGMGEAFF. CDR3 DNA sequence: TGTGCCAGCAGCTTATCAGGGGGCATGGGTGAAGCTTTCTTT.

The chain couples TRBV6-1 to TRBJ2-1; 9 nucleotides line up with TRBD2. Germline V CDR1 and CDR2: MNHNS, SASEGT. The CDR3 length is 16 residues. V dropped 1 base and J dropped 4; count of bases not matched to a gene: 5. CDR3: CASSEGGGRGYNEQFF. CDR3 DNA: TGTGCCAGCAGTGAAGGAGGCGGGAGGGGTTACAATGAGCAGTTCTTC.

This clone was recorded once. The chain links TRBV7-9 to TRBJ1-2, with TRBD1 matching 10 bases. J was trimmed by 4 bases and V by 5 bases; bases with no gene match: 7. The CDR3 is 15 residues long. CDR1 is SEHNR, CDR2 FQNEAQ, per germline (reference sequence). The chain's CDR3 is CASSTTGGLGYGYTF. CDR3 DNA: TGTGCCAGCAGCACGACAGGGGGCCTCGGCTATGGCTACACCTTC.

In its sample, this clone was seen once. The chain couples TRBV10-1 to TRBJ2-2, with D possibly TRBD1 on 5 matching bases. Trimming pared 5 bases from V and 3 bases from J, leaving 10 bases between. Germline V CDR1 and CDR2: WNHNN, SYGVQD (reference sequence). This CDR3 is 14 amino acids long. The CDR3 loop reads CASSTQGDTGELFF. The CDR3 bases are TGCGCCAGCAGTACCCAGGGCGACACCGGGGAGCTGTTTTTT.